The following is a TCR beta chain sequence with its context. Its matching antigen is unknown. Terminally differentiated effector memory CD45RA+ cells were excluded from the naive CD8 cells, which were CD45RO-negative and positively selected for CCR7. Germline lookup yields CDR1 SQVTM and CDR2 ANQGSEA. V was shortened by 5 bases and J by 4 bases, with 11 bases between the two germline ends. CDR3 length: 13 amino acids. The sample is drawn from a study of shared clonotypes between healthy human individuals. Overall study results and limits: Naive subsets generally had larger estimated richness than memory subsets.

Some clones are missing from TCRdb's copy, which holds only in-frame ones; the method was immunoSEQ multiplex PCR. The sample lists about 2 million clones, roughly 94% occurring once. The gene calls are TRBV29-1 and TRBJ1-4; D remains ambiguous. Material: naive CD8+ T cells sorted from blood. The origin of this receptor is a man between 18 and 29 years old in good health. DNA for the CDR3: TGCAGCGTTTCGCCGCCGCATAATGAAAAACTGTTTTTT. Amino acids: CSVSPPHNEKLFF.